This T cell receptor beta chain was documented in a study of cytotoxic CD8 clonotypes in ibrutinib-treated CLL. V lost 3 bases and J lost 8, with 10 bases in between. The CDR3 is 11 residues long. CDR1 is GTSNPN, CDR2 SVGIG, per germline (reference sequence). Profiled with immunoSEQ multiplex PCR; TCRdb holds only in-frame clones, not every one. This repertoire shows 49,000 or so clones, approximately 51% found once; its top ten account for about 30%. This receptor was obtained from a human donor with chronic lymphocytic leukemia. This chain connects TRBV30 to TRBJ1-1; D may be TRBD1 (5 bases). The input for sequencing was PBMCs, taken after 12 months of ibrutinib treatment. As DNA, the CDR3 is TGTGCCTGGAGGTGGGACTCAGAAGCTTTCTTT. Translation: CAWRWDSEAFF.